Included here is one T cell receptor beta chain sequence, with context. Its target is not known. Reverse transcribing all isolated RNA meant expressed TCRB transcripts were sequenced. The method was immunoSEQ multiplex PCR; TCRdb's version includes in-frame clones alone and lacks a portion of them. This sample has some 160,000 clones; about 9.8% occur once, and the top ten carry 2.3%. This specimen belongs to a study of beta chain features in type 1 diabetes. General observations from the study: Among patients, naive, central memory and Treg TCRB repertoires appeared more similar than among healthy donors.

CD45RO/CCR7/CD25/CD127/CD95/CD27 sorting isolated CD4+ naive, central memory, regulatory and stem cell-like memory cells. V was clipped by 0 bases and J by 6 bases; unmatched bases: 6. Germline assignment: CDR1 ENHRY and CDR2 SYGVKD. This CDR3 contains 15 residues. This clonotype was obtained from a woman aged 18-35 years in good health. The chain joins TRBV10-3 to TRBJ1-2; 8 nucleotides agree with TRBD1. The sample was central memory CD4+ T cells from blood. In nucleotides, the CDR3 is TGTGCCATCAGTGAGTCGACAGGGGTGACCCATGGCTACACCTTC. This sequence encodes CAISESTGVTHGYTF.